One and the same sample provided the 32 T cell receptor beta chains below, sequenced in a study of blood T cell repertoires in COVID-19. Sequencing used immunoSEQ multiplex PCR; TCRdb keeps in-frame clones, though not all of them. The table records about 250,000 clones, approximately 90% of them present only once. The sample consisted of peripheral blood. These receptors all come from a woman in her twenties or thirties with COVID-19, enrolled during active disease.

The gene calls are TRBV4-3 and TRBJ2-1; unclear D gene. Germline lookup yields CDR1 LGHNA and CDR2 YSLEER. Trimming stripped 0 bases from V and 2 bases from J, with 11 bases between. This CDR3 is built from 16 residues. CDR3 amino acids: CASSQEPVSTYNEQFF. CDR3 nucleotide sequence: TGCGCCAGCAGCCAAGAGCCGGTGTCTACCTACAATGAGCAGTTCTTC.

J is TRBJ2-2 and V is TRBV4-2; D may be TRBD2 (5 bases). The CDR3 consists of 15 residues. The ends were cut back, 4 bases at V and 10 bases at J, with 19 bases in the middle. Germline V gene data show CDR1 as LGHNA and CDR2 as YNFKEQ. The CDR3 DNA is TGTGCCAGCAGCCTCCGTCAGGCGAGGGCCGAGGAGCTGTTTTTT. It translates to CASSLRQARAEELFF.

The chain joins TRBV6-5 to TRBJ2-7; 7 positions match TRBD1. The CDR3 is made up of 13 amino acids. With V trimmed by 8 bases and J by 2 bases, 6 bases remained unmatched. The germline gives CDR1 MNHEY, CDR2 SVGAGI. The CDR3 region is CASRTGPTYEQYF. The CDR3 nucleotides are TGTGCCAGCCGGACAGGACCTACCTACGAGCAGTACTTC.

V usage is TRBV25-1 and J usage is TRBJ2-1; 7 nucleotides match TRBD1. The germline CDR1 and CDR2 sequences are MGHDK and SYGVNS. J was trimmed by 7 bases and V by 5 bases; bases with no gene match: 8. The CDR3 consists of 14 residues. CDR3 residues: CASSPQGIRNEQFF. CDR3 DNA sequence: TGTGCCAGCAGTCCACAGGGGATTAGAAATGAGCAGTTCTTC.

This chain links TRBV28 with TRBJ1-4; no firm D call. Germline loops: CDR1 MDHEN, CDR2 SYDVKM. The CDR3 runs 13 residues. Trimming shortened V by 10 bases and J by 2 bases, and 11 bases separated the two germline ends. This CDR3 reads CATREVTNEKLFF. DNA of the CDR3: TGTGCCACTCGGGAGGTCACTAATGAAAAACTGTTTTTT.

The J gene is TRBJ2-5, the V gene TRBV18; 7 bases match TRBD1. J was trimmed by 5 bases and V by 3 bases; bases with no gene match: 6. CDR1 and CDR2 from the germline V gene are KGHSH and LQKENI. This CDR3 comprises 14 residues. The DNA of the CDR3 is TGTGCCAGCTCACCCTCAGGGGGATATGAGACCCAGTACTTC. It translates to CASSPSGGYETQYF.

The chain is built from TRBV27 and TRBJ2-5, with 9 bases lining up with TRBD1. J gave up 4 bases and V 6 bases, and 9 bases lay outside the gene matches. Germline assignment: CDR1 MNHEY and CDR2 SMNVEV (reference sequence). There are 15 residues in the CDR3. CDR3 protein: CASSRYRGQGETQYF. DNA of the CDR3: TGTGCCAGCAGCCGATACAGGGGGCAAGGAGAGACCCAGTACTTC.

The rearrangement links TRBV12-3 or TRBV12-4 to TRBJ1-2; D is ambiguous. This CDR3 contains 13 residues. Trimming removed 2 bases at V and 5 bases at J, with 9 bases between. CDR3 bases: TGTGCCAGCAGTTTATCCGACACGTATGGCTACACCTTC. Protein sequence: CASSLSDTYGYTF.

The CDR3 loop reads CASSSGGTRAYEQYV. CDR3 bases: TGTGCCAGCAGTTCTGGAGGGACTAGGGCTTACGAGCAGTACGTC. V gene TRBV6-2 or TRBV6-3 combines with J gene TRBJ2-7; 8 nucleotides line up with TRBD2. This CDR3 is 15 amino acids long. Germline CDR1 is MNHEY and CDR2 is SVGEGT. Trimming removed 4 bases from V and 4 bases from J; junction bases left unmatched: 9.

The chain employs TRBV19 and TRBJ2-7; D might be TRBD1 (7 bases). The CDR3 is 16 amino acids. Germline assignment: CDR1 LNHDA and CDR2 SQIVND (reference sequence). With 2 bases removed from V and 3 bases from J, the gap between germline ends came to 17 bases. The CDR3 DNA reads as TGTGCCAGTAGTATAAGTCCCAGGGGGGACGTCTACGAGCAGTACTTC. Translating it yields CASSISPRGDVYEQYF.

This CDR3 reads CASSQGTGFDEKLFF. CDR3 nucleotides: TGCGCCAGCAGCCAGGGGACAGGGTTTGATGAAAAACTGTTTTTT. The chain employs TRBV4-3 and TRBJ1-4, with 9 bases identical to TRBD1. This CDR3 spans 15 amino acids. J lost 6 bases, V lost 3 bases, and 5 bases had no gene match. Looked up from germline, CDR1 is LGHNA and CDR2 is YSLEER.

V gene TRBV6-2 or TRBV6-3 combines with J gene TRBJ2-7; the D is unclear. Trimming shortened V by 0 bases and J by 5 bases, and 11 bases separated the two germline ends. CDR3 length equals 14 residues. From germline, CDR1 is MNHEY and CDR2 SVGEGT. CDR3 coding DNA: TGTGCCAGCAGTTACTCGGGCCTCCAAAACGAGCAGTACGTC. Translated, it gives CASSYSGLQNEQYV.

The chain links TRBV19 to TRBJ2-2; 7 bases fit TRBD2. V lost 6 bases, J lost 5 bases, and 3 bases stayed unmatched. The CDR3 sequence is 13 residues long. The V gene's germline CDR1 is LNHDA and CDR2 SQIVND (reference sequence). The CDR3 protein is CASRAGVTGELFF. The CDR3 DNA is TGTGCCAGTAGGGCGGGGGTAACCGGGGAGCTGTTTTTT.

The chain combines TRBV7-2 with TRBJ1-2; 7 bases match TRBD1. Trimming took 1 base from V and 4 from J; bases not matched to a gene: 3. CDR1 and CDR2 (germline): SGHTA, FQGNSA. The CDR3 runs 14 residues. This CDR3 is CASSLVAGGYGYTF. The CDR3 DNA reads TGTGCCAGCAGCTTAGTGGCAGGGGGCTATGGCTACACCTTC.

The chain joins TRBV6-6 to TRBJ2-5, with 8 bases lining up with TRBD2. Germline V gene data show CDR1 as MNHNY and CDR2 as SVGAGI (reference sequence). Trimming at V came to 6 bases and at J to 5 bases, leaving 11 bases not matched to a gene. The CDR3 totals 15 residues. CDR3 loop: CASSGAGVVTETQYF. The CDR3 DNA reads TGTGCCAGCAGCGGAGCGGGAGTTGTCACGGAGACCCAGTACTTC.

The chain has TRBV28 and TRBJ2-7, with 7 positions matching TRBD1. The germline V gene encodes CDR1 MDHEN and CDR2 SYDVKM. The CDR3 has 13 amino acids. V gave up 4 bases and J gave up 3 bases; unmatched junction bases: 3. The CDR3 region has the DNA TGTGCCAGCAGTTCCACAGGGGACTACGAGCAGTACTTC. Protein sequence: CASSSTGDYEQYF.

The V gene is TRBV7-2, the J gene TRBJ2-5, with 8 bases lining up with TRBD1. The V segment lost 5 bases and the J segment 2 bases; nucleotides outside the gene matches: 4. CDR3 length equals 14 residues. Germline values: CDR1 SGHTA, CDR2 FQGNSA. This CDR3 reads CASSKDRVQETQYF. Here the CDR3 DNA reads TGTGCCAGCAGCAAGGACAGGGTACAAGAGACCCAGTACTTC.

The chain joins TRBV30 to TRBJ1-6, with TRBD1 matching 9 bases. The CDR3 consists of 13 residues. Germline loops: CDR1 GTSNPN, CDR2 SVGIG (reference sequence). After removal of 5 bases from V and 8 bases from J, the junction contained 4 bases not matched to a gene. The CDR3 reads CAWGGQGDSPLHF. As DNA, the CDR3 is TGTGCCTGGGGGGGACAGGGAGATTCACCCCTCCACTTT.

This sequence joins TRBV6-5 and TRBJ1-1, with D perhaps TRBD1 (5 bases). CDR3 length: 14 residues. Per the germline V gene, CDR1 is MNHEY and CDR2 is SVGAGI. The ends were cut back, 5 bases at V and 1 base at J, with 11 bases in the middle. CDR3 residues: CASSQGTGNTEAFF. The DNA for the CDR3 is TGTGCCAGCAGTCAGGGTACGGGGAACACTGAAGCTTTCTTT.

As regards this clone: Sequence at one end of the junction differs from germline and may be a read error. The genes are TRBV5-6 and TRBJ2-3; 7 bases align to TRBD1. The length of the CDR3 is 11 residues. Germline assignment: CDR1 SGHDT and CDR2 YYEEEE. DNA for the CDR3: TGTGCCAGCAGCTTGGACAGGGGAGAACTTTTT. This gives the protein CASSLDRGELF.

The chain couples TRBV19 to TRBJ2-3; D is undetermined. The length of the CDR3 is 12 residues. V was trimmed by 5 bases and J by 6 bases, leaving 9 bases between them. Per the germline V gene, CDR1 is LNHDA and CDR2 is SQIVND (reference sequence). CDR3 sequence reads: CASSPRRDTQYF. The CDR3 bases are TGTGCCAGTAGTCCCCGGCGGGATACGCAGTATTTT.

The gene calls are TRBV7-2 and TRBJ1-2; unclear D gene. V was shortened by 5 bases and J by 0 bases, with 22 bases between the two germline ends. From germline, CDR1 is SGHTA and CDR2 FQGNSA. The CDR3 spans 18 residues. CDR3 amino acids: CASSPRTAGVLANYGYTF. For the CDR3, the DNA is TGTGCCAGCAGCCCTCGGACGGCGGGAGTACTAGCTAACTATGGCTACACCTTC.

The genes are TRBV5-1 and TRBJ1-1, with D possibly being TRBD1 (6 bases). Germline V gives CDR1 SGHRS, CDR2 YFSETQ. With 4 bases removed from V and 1 base from J, the gap between germline ends came to 11 bases. The CDR3 is made up of 14 amino acids. CDR3 residues: CASSPTGPNTEAFF. The CDR3 DNA reads TGCGCCAGCAGCCCGACAGGACCGAACACTGAAGCTTTCTTT.

This chain joins TRBV28 and TRBJ1-5; D is perhaps TRBD1 (5 bases). V dropped 6 bases and J dropped 5 bases, with 14 bases sitting between them. Germline CDR1 and CDR2: MDHEN and SYDVKM. The CDR3 contains 14 residues. The CDR3 nucleotides read TGTGCCAGCAGCTCAGGGTTTTTCGATCAGCCCCAGCATTTT. Protein: CASSSGFFDQPQHF. The whole variable domain, filled in from reference TRBV28 and TRBJ1-5, reads DVKVTQSSRYLVKRTGEKVFLECVQDMDHENMFWYRQDPGLGLRLIYFSYDVKMKEKGDIPEGYSVSREKKERFSLILESASTNQTSMYLCASSSGFFDQPQHFGDGTRLSIL.

The chain employs TRBV19 and TRBJ2-3, with D possibly TRBD2 on 7 matching bases. Germline V gives CDR1 LNHDA, CDR2 SQIVND (reference sequence). With 9 bases removed from V and 6 bases from J, the gap between germline ends came to 16 bases. The CDR3 is made up of 13 amino acids. The CDR3 sequence: CASRSRGGDTQYF. The DNA of the CDR3 is TGTGCCAGCAGGTCTAGGGGGGGGGATACGCAGTATTTT.

This chain connects TRBV6-1 to TRBJ1-5; weak D call: TRBD1 (5 bases). V was cut by 0 bases and J by 5 bases, with 14 bases left in between. The CDR3 spans 16 residues. Germline assignment: CDR1 MNHNS and CDR2 SASEGT. CDR3 sequence: CASSEAPGQGDQPQHF. For the CDR3, the DNA is TGTGCCAGCAGTGAAGCGCCTGGGCAGGGCGATCAGCCCCAGCATTTT.

This chain joins TRBV25-1 and TRBJ2-1; 10 nucleotides agree with TRBD2. V dropped 8 bases and J dropped 0; count of bases not matched to a gene: 4. CDR3 length: 15 residues. Germline V gene data show CDR1 as MGHDK and CDR2 as SYGVNS. The CDR3 spells CASAQREGSYNEQFF. CDR3 nucleotides: TGTGCCAGCGCCCAGCGGGAGGGCTCCTACAATGAGCAGTTCTTC. Based on the CDR3 plus reference TRBV25-1 and TRBJ2-1, the full variable domain is EADIYQTPRYLVIGTGKKITLECSQTMGHDKMYWYQQDPGMELHLIHYSYGVNSTEKGDLSSESTVSRIRTEHFPLTLESARPSHTSQYLCASAQREGSYNEQFFGPGTRLTVL.

The V gene is TRBV12-3 or TRBV12-4, the J gene TRBJ2-7; D is unresolved. The V gene lost 6 bases and the J gene lost 6 bases, with 15 bases spanning the gap. This CDR3 comprises 13 residues. Here the CDR3 reads CASSSQTSFEQYF. For the CDR3, the DNA is TGTGCCAGCAGCTCCCAGACTTCTTTCGAGCAGTACTTC.

The chain couples TRBV19 to TRBJ1-6; 12 nucleotides line up with TRBD1. Germline-derived CDR1 and CDR2 are LNHDA and SQIVND (reference sequence). CDR3 length equals 12 residues. Unmatched junction bases numbered 0, after V lost 8 bases and J lost 10 bases. The CDR3 bases are TGTGCCAGTGGGACAGGGGGCTCACCCCTCCACTTT. Residues: CASGTGGSPLHF.

The rearrangement uses TRBV6-2 or TRBV6-3 and TRBJ1-5; TRBD1 is a possible D gene (5 bases). Trimming cost V 5 bases and J 10 bases, with 27 bases left between them. CDR1 MNHEY and CDR2 SVGEGT come from the germline V gene. The CDR3 contains 17 residues. The CDR3: CASSPPARSRGLDPQHF. CDR3 nucleotide sequence: TGTGCCAGCAGTCCCCCAGCACGGTCTAGGGGACTGGATCCCCAGCATTTT.

This clone was counted a few times. The genes are TRBV6-5 and TRBJ2-7; 9 bases line up with TRBD1. V lost 7 bases, J lost 0 bases, and 7 bases stayed unmatched. CDR1 is MNHEY and CDR2 is SVGAGI in the germline V gene. The CDR3 covers 15 residues. The CDR3 here is CASTTGTGPSYEQYF. DNA for the CDR3: TGTGCCAGCACTACCGGGACAGGGCCCTCCTACGAGCAGTACTTC.

V and J are TRBV7-2 and TRBJ2-5; 8 bases map to TRBD1. The trim removed 5 bases at V and 4 bases at J, leaving 9 bases unmatched. This CDR3 has 15 residues. The germline V gene encodes CDR1 SGHTA and CDR2 FQGNSA. CDR3: CASSPAQGAGETQYF. The CDR3 region has the DNA TGTGCCAGCAGCCCCGCCCAGGGGGCCGGAGAGACCCAGTACTTC.